What follows are 22 T cell receptor beta chains derived from one specimen sequenced in a study of OX40 agonist ivuxolimab in advanced cancers. This table comes from immunoSEQ multiplex PCR, and its TCRdb copy is limited to in-frame clones, with some not included. The repertoire consists of about 14,000 clones, with about four fifths occurring once and the leading ten covering about 41%. The sample was CD4+ or CD8+ T cells sorted from blood, taken in a trial of the OX40 agonist ivuxolimab. Receptor source: an adult with an advanced solid tumor such as melanoma, head and neck, liver or kidney cancer.

V is TRBV5-5 and J is TRBJ1-4, with D tentatively TRBD1 (6 bases). Germline V CDR1 and CDR2: SGHKS, YYEKEE (reference sequence). The V end was cut by 2 bases, the J end by 0 bases, with 14 bases between. This CDR3 is built from 17 residues. The CDR3 reads CASSFGQLKATNEKLFF. The DNA for the CDR3 is TGTGCCAGCAGCTTCGGACAGCTAAAAGCAACTAATGAAAAACTGTTTTTT. The full variable domain, in which reference TRBV5-5 and TRBJ1-4 provide the parts outside the CDR3, is DAGVTQSPTHLIKTRGQQVTLRCSPISGHKSVSWYQQVLGQGPQFIFQYYEKEERGRGNFPDRFSARQFPNYSSELNVNALLLGDSALYLCASSFGQLKATNEKLFFGSGTQLSVL.

The chain has TRBV19 and TRBJ1-2; 8 nucleotides agree with TRBD1. The CDR3 runs 16 residues. With V trimmed by 5 bases and J by 6 bases, 14 bases remained unmatched. Germline-derived CDR1 and CDR2 are LNHDA and SQIVND (reference sequence). The CDR3 DNA sequence: TGTGCCAGTAGTTTGTTCCCTGACGACAGGGGAAATGGCTACACCTTC. Translation: CASSLFPDDRGNGYTF.

V gene TRBV4-1 combines with J gene TRBJ2-5; D gene uncertain. From germline, CDR1 is MGHRA and CDR2 YSYEKL. Trimming cost V 0 bases and J 4 bases, with 12 bases left between them. This CDR3 is 15 amino acids long. CDR3 sequence: CASSQEGRVSETQYF. CDR3 DNA: TGCGCCAGCAGCCAAGAGGGTAGGGTTTCAGAGACCCAGTACTTC.

This clone was observed a few times. The chain carries TRBV7-9 and TRBJ2-7, with 8 bases aligning to TRBD1. Germline loops: CDR1 SEHNR, CDR2 FQNEAQ (reference sequence). This CDR3 has 15 residues. V was clipped by 6 bases and J by 0 bases; unmatched bases: 7. CDR3 DNA: TGTGCCAGCAGTTTACAGGGGGAGAGCTCCTACGAGCAGTACTTC. It specifies CASSLQGESSYEQYF.

This chain joins TRBV13 and TRBJ2-6; 9 bases map to TRBD2. After removal of 6 bases from V and 2 bases from J, the junction contained 5 bases not matched to a gene. The length of the CDR3 is 16 residues. Germline V gene sequence: CDR1 PRHDT, CDR2 FYEKMQ (reference sequence). CDR3 loop: CASSEAGGPGANVLTF. The CDR3 coding sequence is TGTGCCAGCAGTGAAGCGGGGGGCCCTGGGGCCAACGTCCTGACTTTC.

The gene calls are TRBV5-6 and TRBJ2-5; D possibly matches TRBD1 or TRBD2 (6 bases each). This CDR3 contains 17 residues. The germline CDR1 and CDR2 sequences are SGHDT and YYEEEE. Deletions cut 3 bases from V and 0 bases from J, with 18 bases between. The CDR3 DNA reads as TGTGCCAGCAGCTCCTCTTTTTCGGGGGCGTACCAAGAGACCCAGTACTTC. Its translation: CASSSSFSGAYQETQYF.

This clone showed up just a few times. The rearrangement joins TRBV6-1 to TRBJ2-7; a possible D gene is TRBD2 (6 bases). The CDR3 runs to 13 residues. V was cut by 10 bases and J by 0 bases, with 13 bases left in between. The V gene's germline CDR1 is MNHNS and CDR2 SASEGT. CDR3: CATQYGSSYEQYF. Written as DNA, the CDR3 is TGTGCCACCCAATACGGGAGCTCCTACGAGCAGTACTTC.

The chain uses TRBV20-1 and TRBJ1-1; no clear D. V was trimmed by 5 bases and J by 5 bases, leaving 6 bases between them. CDR3 length equals 10 residues. CDR1 and CDR2 (germline): DFQATT, SNEGSKA (reference sequence). The CDR3 loop reads CSAPRTEAFF. The CDR3 coding sequence is TGCAGTGCTCCAAGGACTGAAGCTTTCTTT.

This rearrangement joins TRBV14 to TRBJ2-7; TRBD2 matches at 8 bases. The V gene's germline CDR1 is SGHDN and CDR2 FVKESK. The CDR3 loop spans 17 amino acids. V shed 0 bases and J 2 bases; nucleotides not matched to a gene: 9. CDR3 region: CASSQDPGRASPYEQYF. In DNA form, the CDR3 reads TGTGCCAGCAGCCAAGATCCCGGGAGGGCCAGTCCCTACGAGCAGTACTTC. Drawing the rest from reference TRBV14 and TRBJ2-7, the complete variable domain is EAGVTQFPSHSVIEKGQTVTLRCDPISGHDNLYWYRRVMGKEIKFLLHFVKESKQDESGMPNNRFLAERTGGTYSTLKVQPAELEDSGVYFCASSQDPGRASPYEQYFGPGTRLTVT.

The genes are TRBV6-5 and TRBJ1-1; D not certain. Germline CDR1 and CDR2: MNHEY and SVGAGI. Trimming pared 6 bases from V and 5 bases from J, leaving 10 bases between. This CDR3 comprises 12 residues. The CDR3 loop is CASRTTGTEAFF. The CDR3 DNA is TGTGCCAGCAGAACGACGGGAACTGAAGCTTTCTTT.

The chain combines TRBV7-6 with TRBJ2-4, with D possibly called TRBD1 or TRBD2 (6 bases each). The CDR3 covers 17 residues. Germline CDR1 reads SGHVS; CDR2 reads FNYEAQ. Trimming pared 2 bases from V and 1 base from J, leaving 15 bases between. CDR3 coding DNA: TGTGCCAGCAGCTTATTGTTCGGGGGCGCGGCCAAAAACATTCAGTACTTC. This sequence encodes CASSLLFGGAAKNIQYF.

The chain is built from TRBV5-6 and TRBJ2-3; 9 bases map to TRBD1. Looked up from germline, CDR1 is SGHDT and CDR2 is YYEEEE. V gave up 4 bases and J gave up 0 bases; unmatched junction bases: 12. This CDR3 has 18 residues. The CDR3 DNA reads TGTGCCAGCAGCGTAATGGGACAGGGTATATGGAGCACAGATACGCAGTATTTT. It is translated as CASSVMGQGIWSTDTQYF.

This clone has only one observation. The chain has TRBV7-4 and TRBJ1-4; the D is unclear. The CDR3 runs 17 residues. Looked up from germline, CDR1 is SGHVT and CDR2 is SQSDAQ. The germline V and J ends were trimmed by 4 bases and 4 bases, with 19 bases remaining between them. DNA of the CDR3: TGTGCCAGCAGCTCCCCCCCCCGGCGGACCATTAATGAAAAACTGTTTTTT. Amino acids: CASSSPPRRTINEKLFF.

The chain employs TRBV19 and TRBJ2-7; D uncertain. This CDR3 spans 13 amino acids. Germline V CDR1 and CDR2: LNHDA, SQIVND (reference sequence). The V end lost 0 bases, the J end lost 1 base, and 4 bases lay between the germline ends. CDR3 in DNA: TGTGCCAGTAGTATAGACGGATCCTACGAGCAGTACTTC. Its protein is CASSIDGSYEQYF.

V is TRBV10-2 and J is TRBJ2-1; no clear D. The CDR3 has 13 amino acids. Germline CDR1 reads WSHSY; CDR2 reads SAAADI. V was clipped by 6 bases and J by 4 bases, with 10 bases between them. DNA of the CDR3: TGCGCCAGCAGGGCCCCCCTTTACAATGAGCAGTTCTTC. It codes for CASRAPLYNEQFF.

The genes are TRBV6-1 and TRBJ2-7; D call uncertain. V lost 2 bases and J lost 2, with 10 bases in between. The V gene's germline CDR1 is MNHNS and CDR2 SASEGT. The CDR3 loop spans 14 amino acids. CDR3: CASSEYNGAYEQYF. The CDR3 DNA is TGTGCCAGCAGTGAATACAACGGAGCCTACGAGCAGTACTTC.

The V and J genes are TRBV7-3 and TRBJ2-1; D not certain. V was cut by 2 bases and J by 8 bases, with 19 bases left in between. CDR1 is SGHTA, CDR2 FQGTGA, per germline. The CDR3 spans 16 residues. The CDR3 DNA reads TGTGCCAGCAGCTTAGAGCCGCCCTCCTCTACCGATGAGCAGTTCTTC. Residues: CASSLEPPSSTDEQFF.

V is TRBV19 and J is TRBJ1-1; no firm D call. The CDR3 covers 11 residues. Germline values: CDR1 LNHDA, CDR2 SQIVND (reference sequence). Trimming took off 2 bases at V and 2 bases at J, with 0 bases between the two ends. The CDR3 region is CASSINTEAFF. CDR3 in DNA: TGTGCCAGTAGTATAAACACTGAAGCTTTCTTT.

V usage is TRBV11-2 and J usage is TRBJ1-5; weak D call: TRBD1 (5 bases). Germline V lookup: CDR1 SGHAT, CDR2 FQNNGV. Trimming removed 0 bases from V and 1 base from J, with 7 bases in between. The CDR3 is made up of 15 amino acids. The CDR3 sequence: CASSLDTGSNQPQHF. The CDR3 nucleotides read TGTGCCAGCAGCTTAGACACAGGAAGCAATCAGCCCCAGCATTTT. Full variable domain (rest looked up from reference TRBV11-2 and TRBJ1-5): EAGVAQSPRYKIIEKRQSVAFWCNPISGHATLYWYQQILGQGPKLLIQFQNNGVVDDSQLPKDRFSAERLKGVDSTLKIQPAKLEDSAVYLCASSLDTGSNQPQHFGDGTRLSIL.

This clone has a handful of counts. The rearrangement joins TRBV9 to TRBJ1-1; D call uncertain. The CDR3 loop spans 14 amino acids. Germline CDR1 is SGDLS and CDR2 is YYNGEE. Trimming cost V 2 bases and J 6 bases, with 14 bases left between them. The CDR3 loop is CASSVEGGRAEAFF. In nucleotides, the CDR3 is TGTGCCAGCAGCGTGGAGGGTGGACGGGCTGAAGCTTTCTTT.

The V gene is TRBV11-1, the J gene TRBJ1-3, with TRBD1 matching 8 bases. Trimming cost V 4 bases and J 1 base; bases outside gene matches: 6. This CDR3 is built from 16 residues. Germline V gene sequence: CDR1 SGHAT, CDR2 FQDESV (reference sequence). The CDR3 loop is CASSSEQGASGNTIYF. The CDR3 nucleotides read TGTGCCAGCAGCTCTGAGCAGGGGGCTTCTGGAAACACCATATATTTT.

The chain is built from TRBV4-1 and TRBJ2-7, with 11 bases lining up with TRBD2. This CDR3 has 15 residues. Trimming took 4 bases from V and 1 from J; bases not matched to a gene: 3. Germline values: CDR1 MGHRA, CDR2 YSYEKL. The CDR3 DNA reads as TGCGCCAGCAGCCTTGGACTAGCGGGTTCCTACGAGCAGTACTTC. Translation gives CASSLGLAGSYEQYF.